The rows below give T cell receptor beta chains drawn from one sample of a study of shared clonotypes between healthy human individuals. Sequencing was performed with immunoSEQ multiplex PCR; in TCRdb, only in-frame clones are kept and a portion is missing. The sample holds some 2,500,000 clones; over 85% are singletons and the top ten take more than 0.35%. Sequencing was carried out using naive CD4+ T cells from PBMCs. These receptor sequences come from a man between 18 and 29 years old in good health. Some clones in this sample may be carry-over from other donors' samples. Both conserved end residues are part of each CDR3. A D gene is named only where the DNA matches it firmly. Not every row has a clone size; where given, it reads once, few, many or a size class.

>TRBJ1-1|TRBV4-2|.|.
TGTGCCAGCAGCCAAGAGATCGACAGAAGCACTGAAGCTTTCTTT
CASSQEIDRSTEAFF
>TRBJ1-2|TRBV28|.|.
TGTGCCAGCAGTAAGTGGGGTGGCGGCTATGGCTACACCTTC
CASSKWGGGYGYTF
>TRBJ2-2|TRBV12-5|.|.
TGTGCTAGTGGTGACATCAACACCGGGGAGCTGTTTTTT
CASGDINTGELFF
>TRBJ2-7|TRBV6-5|TRBD1|.
TGTGCCAGCCAAGACAGGGGGCGCGACGAGCAGTACTTC
CASQDRGRDEQYF
>TRBJ2-2|TRBV6-1|.|once
TGTGCCAGCAGTGCCAGAAAAGGGGGAATCGGGGAGCTGTTTTTT
CASSARKGGIGELFF
>TRBJ1-2|TRBV28|.|.
TGTGCCAGCAGGCAAACACCGTTTATAAACTTC
CASRQTPFINF
>TRBJ1-3|TRBV28|.|.
TGTGCCAGCAGTTTAAGTTCGGGACACGCAGTCTCTGGAAACACCATATATTTT
CASSLSSGHAVSGNTIYF
>TRBJ2-7|TRBV5-1|TRBD1|.
TGCGCCAGCAGTTCCCTGGACAGGGGCTACGAGCAGTACTTC
CASSSLDRGYEQYF
>TRBJ2-1|TRBV6-5|TRBD1|.
TGTGCCAGCAGTTCGGGACAGGTCAACAATGAGCAGTTCTTC
CASSSGQVNNEQFF
>TRBJ1-1|TRBV19|TRBD1|.
TGTGCCAGTAGGGACAGGGTAAACACTGAAGCTTTCTTT
CASRDRVNTEAFF
>TRBJ1-5|TRBV30|.|once
TGTGCCTGGAGTTTCGGGGGATTCAGCAATCAGCCCCAGCATTTT
CAWSFGGFSNQPQHF
>TRBJ1-4|TRBV6-5|.|.
TGTGCCAGCAGGCCCGTTTTAGGTGGAAAACTGTTTTTT
CASRPVLGGKLFF
>TRBJ2-7|TRBV7-6|.|.
TGTGCCAGCAGCCCCGGGACCTCGTACTACGAGCAGTACTTC
CASSPGTSYYEQYF
>TRBJ2-3|TRBV18|TRBD2|once
TGTGCCAGCTCACCACTCGCGGGAGGGCCACTACGCACAGATACGCAGTATTTT
CASSPLAGGPLRTDTQYF
>TRBJ1-5|TRBV27|TRBD1|.
TGTGCCAGCAGTCCGGACAGGGGATCACAGCCCCAGCATTTT
CASSPDRGSQPQHF
>TRBJ2-5|TRBV20-1|TRBD1|.
TGCAGTGGAGGGACAGTAGAGACCCAGTACTTC
CSGGTVETQYF
>TRBJ2-4|TRBV5-1|.|.
TGCGCCAGCAGCTTGGAGAGTAGGGGGTCCCAATCCAAAAACATTCAGTACTTC
CASSLESRGSQSKNIQYF
>TRBJ2-7|TRBV6-6|.|.
TGTGCCAGTACACTGGACTCTCTAGGCGAGCAGTACTTC
CASTLDSLGEQYF
>TRBJ2-3|TRBV7-3|TRBD2|.
TGTGCCAGCAGCCCGGCGTGGGGAGGGAGTGATACGCAGTATTTT
CASSPAWGGSDTQYF
>TRBJ2-1|TRBV5-4|TRBD2|once
TGTGCCAGCAGCTCCTGGGGAGCGGGAGCCTATGAGCAGTTCTTC
CASSSWGAGAYEQFF
>TRBJ2-6|TRBV30|.|.
TGTGCCTGGAGTCGGAGCGTCTCTGGGGCCAACGTCCTGACTTTC
CAWSRSVSGANVLTF
>TRBJ2-7|TRBV28|TRBD2|.
TGTGCCAGCAGTTTACCCGGGACTAGGTCATACGAGCAGTACTTC
CASSLPGTRSYEQYF
>TRBJ2-1|TRBV20-1|.|.
TGCAGTGCCGCCCGAGGGTTCTTC
CSAARGFF
>TRBJ2-7|TRBV6-6|TRBD2|.
TGTGCCAGCAGCACATCAGCGGGAGCGGGTTACGAGCAGTACTTC
CASSTSAGAGYEQYF
>TRBJ2-7|TRBV5-8|.|.
TGTGCCAGCAGCCTCCGGGGCTTGGGGGGCGAGCAGTACTTC
CASSLRGLGGEQYF
>TRBJ1-1|TRBV2|.|.
TGTGCCAGCAGTGAAAGTGTGGTGTACACTGAAGCTTTCTTT
CASSESVVYTEAFF
>TRBJ1-1|TRBV11-1|.|.
TGTGCCAGCAGCGCGGGGTCCGAAGCTGAAGCTTTCTTT
CASSAGSEAEAFF
>TRBJ1-2|TRBV5-1|.|.
TGCGCCAGCAGCTCGATGACAGCCAACTATGGCTACACCTTC
CASSSMTANYGYTF
>TRBJ1-5|TRBV15|.|.
TGTGCCACCAGGGGGGGGACGGGGACCCATAGCAATCAGCCCCAGCATTTT
CATRGGTGTHSNQPQHF
>TRBJ2-1|TRBV5-1|TRBD1|.
TGCGCCAGCCACCGGGACAGCTCCAACAATGAGCAGTTCTTC
CASHRDSSNNEQFF
>TRBJ2-3|TRBV5-4|TRBD2|.
TGTGCCAGCAGCCTGGGGATAGCGGGAGGGCCGGAGGATACGCAGTATTTT
CASSLGIAGGPEDTQYF
>TRBJ2-5|TRBV7-9|TRBD2|.
TGTGCCAGCAGCTTAGTTAGCGGGACTGGGGAGACCCAGTACTTC
CASSLVSGTGETQYF
>TRBJ2-3|TRBV5-1|.|once
TGCGCCAGCAGCCCTACCCGACAGCGGTATGACGCAGATACGCAGTATTTT
CASSPTRQRYDADTQYF
>TRBJ1-2|TRBV5-4|.|.
TGTGCCAGCAGCCTACCAGGACTGGGAAACTATGGCTACACCTTC
CASSLPGLGNYGYTF
>TRBJ1-2|TRBV19|.|.
TGTGCCAGTAGTTTCGGACAGACAGGCTACACCTTC
CASSFGQTGYTF